What follows is one T cell receptor (beta chain) and its context. This specimen belongs to a study of shared T cell receptors in the human thymus. The table came from immunoSEQ multiplex PCR; TCRdb's copy has only in-frame clones and leaves some out. This sample yields around 340,000 clones, of which 95% are seen a single time; around 0.019% belongs to the top ten. The TCR comes from a human donor. The sequencing input was thymocytes.

CDR3 in DNA: TGTGCCAGCAGCAGACAGGGCTCCTACGAGCAGTACTTC. It yields the protein CASSRQGSYEQYF. The chain recombines TRBV7-9 with TRBJ2-7; 7 bases align to TRBD1. The length of the CDR3 is 13 residues. In germline, CDR1 is SEHNR, CDR2 FQNEAQ (reference sequence). The V segment lost 5 bases and the J segment 0 bases; nucleotides outside the gene matches: 1.